A single sample gave rise to the 30 T cell receptor beta chains below, sequenced in a study of CD8+CD57+ T cells in acquired aplastic anemia. Genomic DNA, the template, was used for profiling of the TCR beta VDJ and CDR3. TCRdb analysed the reads with MiXCR anew, one entry per CDR3 protein. The sample yields about 210,000 distinct CDR3 sequences, almost 35% seen once. Sequenced: sorted CD4+, CD8+, or CD8+CD57+ T cells (not recorded which) from PBMCs. The receptors here all came from a human donor in good health, serving as a control.

This clonotype appeared many times. The rearrangement uses TRBV10-2 and TRBJ2-7, with D possibly matching TRBD2 (6 bases). Trimming removed 2 bases from V and 8 bases from J, with 19 bases in between. This CDR3 spans 15 amino acids. CDR1 WSHSY and CDR2 SAAADI come from the germline V gene. This CDR3 is CASSEGATSLFKQYF. For the CDR3, the DNA is TGCGCCAGCAGTGAGGGAGCGACTAGTTTATTTAAGCAGTACTTC.

This clonotype was counted ten times or more. The chain links TRBV20-1 to TRBJ1-2; 7 bases agree with TRBD1. Trimming removed 5 bases from V and 5 bases from J; junction bases left unmatched: 8. Germline CDR1 is DFQATT and CDR2 is SNEGSKA (reference sequence). There are 13 residues in the CDR3. CDR3 in amino acids: CSAGTGTVYGYTF. The CDR3 DNA is TGCAGTGCTGGGACCGGGACAGTATATGGCTACACCTTC.

This clonotype appeared many times. The V call is TRBV2, the J call TRBJ2-3, with D unclear. The CDR3 extends over 12 amino acids. Per the germline V gene, CDR1 is SNHLY and CDR2 is FYNNEI. With 7 bases removed from V and 6 bases from J, the gap between germline ends came to 11 bases. The CDR3 sequence: CASKGSEDTQYF. The CDR3 DNA is TGTGCCAGCAAGGGTTCAGAGGATACGCAGTATTTT.

This clonotype has just a few counts. This chain connects TRBV18 to TRBJ1-1; tentative D call: TRBD1 (6 bases). CDR3 length: 19 residues. In germline, CDR1 is KGHSH, CDR2 LQKENI. V was shortened by 3 bases and J by 0 bases, with 23 bases between the two germline ends. CDR3 nucleotide sequence: TGTGCCAGCTCACCCGTCCTAAGGACAGCTCTATCATTGAACACTGAAGCTTTCTTT. Its protein product is CASSPVLRTALSLNTEAFF.

The chain is built from TRBV20-1 and TRBJ2-2; the D is unclear. V dropped 1 base and J dropped 1 base, with 7 bases sitting between them. This CDR3 comprises 14 residues. CDR1 and CDR2 from the germline V gene are DFQATT and SNEGSKA (reference sequence). CDR3 amino acids: CSARGSRNTGELFF. In DNA form, the CDR3 reads TGCAGTGCTAGAGGGTCCAGGAACACCGGGGAGCTGTTTTTT.

This clonotype has a count of ten or more. The V and J genes are TRBV9 and TRBJ1-6; no firm D call. V was trimmed by 4 bases and J by 6 bases, leaving 17 bases between them. The CDR3 loop spans 16 amino acids. The germline CDR1 and CDR2 sequences are SGDLS and YYNGEE. The DNA for the CDR3 is TGTGCCAGCAGCCCACCCCCTGAGAGGAGTAATTCACCCCTCCACTTT. Protein sequence: CASSPPPERSNSPLHF.

This chain joins TRBV5-6 and TRBJ1-1, with D perhaps TRBD1 (6 bases). The ends were cut back, 4 bases at V and 9 bases at J, with 16 bases in the middle. This CDR3 contains 13 residues. Germline V lookup: CDR1 SGHDT, CDR2 YYEEEE. The CDR3 DNA reads TGTGCCAGCAGCCTAGGACAGTACTATCAAGCTTTCTTT. Its protein product is CASSLGQYYQAFF.

This clonotype showed up many times. The V and J genes are TRBV15 and TRBJ1-5, with 8 nucleotides matching TRBD1. The CDR3 is 16 amino acids. The germline V gene encodes CDR1 LNHNV and CDR2 YYDKDF (reference sequence). The junction had 8 bases not matched to a gene; V was cut back by 0 bases and J by 7 bases. The CDR3 nucleotides are TGTGCCACCAGCAGAGAGGGAACGGGACAGGCGCAGCCCCAGCATTTT. It translates to CATSREGTGQAQPQHF.

The sample holds many counts of this clonotype. The rearrangement links TRBV20-1 to TRBJ2-7; TRBD2 matches 12 bases. CDR1 and CDR2 from the germline V gene are DFQATT and SNEGSKA (reference sequence). There are 16 residues in the CDR3. Trimming cost V 2 bases and J 5 bases; bases outside gene matches: 10. The CDR3: CSARPRLAGVRDEQYF. CDR3 nucleotides: TGCAGTGCTAGACCCAGACTAGCGGGAGTACGGGACGAGCAGTACTTC.

In its sample, this clonotype was seen many times. The chain combines TRBV15 with TRBJ1-2, with D possibly TRBD1 on 5 matching bases. V was shortened by 0 bases and J by 13 bases, with 12 bases between the two germline ends. Germline V gene data show CDR1 as LNHNV and CDR2 as YYDKDF (reference sequence). The CDR3 consists of 12 residues. CDR3 protein: CATSRDRGLSTF. CDR3 nucleotides: TGTGCCACCAGCAGAGATCGGGGGTTATCCACCTTC.

The chain is built from TRBV11-1 and TRBJ2-1; 11 bases agree with TRBD2. The CDR3 contains 16 residues. From germline, CDR1 is SGHAT and CDR2 FQDESV (reference sequence). V was clipped by 5 bases and J by 3 bases; unmatched bases: 6. The CDR3 protein is CASSPRGTSGYNEQFF. The CDR3 DNA reads as TGTGCCAGCAGCCCGAGAGGGACTAGCGGCTACAATGAGCAGTTCTTC.

Notes on this clonotype: A much bigger clone sits one base away, suggesting this may be a read error. The chain has TRBV10-1 and TRBJ2-1, with D possibly TRBD2 on 6 matching bases. Germline V CDR1 and CDR2: WNHNN, SYGVQD (reference sequence). This CDR3 has 14 amino acids. V was shortened by 5 bases and J by 7 bases, with 15 bases between the two germline ends. Here the CDR3 DNA reads TGCGCCAGCAGTAGAGGGACTCCTTGTAATGAGCAGTTCTTC. Encoded protein: CASSRGTPCNEQFF.

This clonotype was found once. This chain uses TRBV2 with TRBJ1-2, with D possibly being TRBD1 (6 bases). The CDR3 runs to 13 residues. Germline V lookup: CDR1 SNHLY, CDR2 FYNNEI. V gave up 6 bases and J gave up 1 base, with 9 bases separating them. CDR3 bases: TGTGCCAGCAGCGGGGGCAGTAACTATGGCTACACCTTC. This encodes CASSGGSNYGYTF.

This clonotype has ten or more counts. The chain is built from TRBV5-1 and TRBJ1-2; possibly TRBD1 for D (5 bases). The germline V gene encodes CDR1 SGHRS and CDR2 YFSETQ. This CDR3 has 14 residues. Trimming removed 4 bases from V and 5 bases from J, with 15 bases in between. This chain's CDR3 is CASSPGGLEYGYTF. In DNA, the CDR3 is TGCGCCAGCAGCCCGGGGGGTTTGGAGTATGGCTACACCTTC.

The chain links TRBV11-2 to TRBJ1-6; a possible D gene is TRBD1 (5 bases). This CDR3 contains 19 residues. Trimming stripped 4 bases from V and 0 bases from J, with 19 bases between. The germline CDR1 and CDR2 sequences are SGHAT and FQNNGV. The CDR3 loop is CASSSRGGGQSSYNSPLHF. The CDR3 DNA reads TGTGCCAGCAGCTCCCGGGGGGGGGGTCAGAGCTCCTATAATTCACCCCTCCACTTT.

The rearrangement links TRBV3-1 to TRBJ2-3; TRBD1 matches 7 bases. CDR1 is LGHDT, CDR2 YNNKEL, per germline (reference sequence). V was clipped by 1 base and J by 6 bases; unmatched bases: 4. This CDR3 comprises 14 residues. The CDR3 protein is CASSQGRGGDTQYF. CDR3 nucleotide sequence: TGTGCCAGCAGCCAAGGGAGAGGGGGCGATACGCAGTATTTT.

The genes are TRBV19 and TRBJ1-2, with 7 bases that match TRBD1. Germline-derived CDR1 and CDR2 are LNHDA and SQIVND (reference sequence). CDR3 length: 15 amino acids. V was clipped by 3 bases and J by 1 base; unmatched bases: 5. In DNA form, the CDR3 reads TGTGCCAGTAGTATCGGAGGACAGGATAACTATGGCTACACCTTC. Protein: CASSIGGQDNYGYTF.

This clonotype came up a few times. The chain uses TRBV6-5 and TRBJ1-2, with D perhaps TRBD1 (6 bases). Germline V gene data show CDR1 as MNHEY and CDR2 as SVGAGI. This CDR3 has 15 residues. The V gene lost 3 bases and the J gene lost 0 bases, with 11 bases spanning the gap. DNA for the CDR3: TGTGCCAGCAGTTATGGGCAGGGGTCTAACTATGGCTACACCTTC. The encoded protein is CASSYGQGSNYGYTF.

The V gene is TRBV2, the J gene TRBJ1-2, with 8 positions matching TRBD1. CDR3 length: 14 residues. CDR1 is SNHLY, CDR2 FYNNEI, per germline. The trim removed 5 bases at V and 7 bases at J, leaving 9 bases unmatched. This CDR3 is CASSPQDRAGGYTF. The CDR3 coding sequence is TGTGCCAGCAGTCCTCAGGACAGGGCGGGTGGCTACACCTTC.

There are a few counts of this clonotype. This chain uses TRBV6-1 with TRBJ1-2, with 8 positions matching TRBD1. The CDR3 totals 16 residues. Germline V lookup: CDR1 MNHNS, CDR2 SASEGT. The J segment lost 4 bases and the V segment lost 6 bases, leaving 13 bases of the junction unmatched. The DNA of the CDR3 is TGTGCCAGCAGCGAGGGGATTACGGGACAGGTCTATGGCTACACCTTC. Protein: CASSEGITGQVYGYTF.

This clonotype was observed many times. This sequence joins TRBV14 and TRBJ2-7; D may match TRBD1 or TRBD2 (5 bases each). The germline V gene encodes CDR1 SGHDN and CDR2 FVKESK. There are 16 residues in the CDR3. Trimming shortened V by 4 bases and J by 2 bases, and 18 bases separated the two germline ends. The CDR3 reads CASSPRPGTGTYEQYF. In nucleotides, the CDR3 is TGTGCCAGCAGCCCACGACCCGGGACCGGGACCTACGAGCAGTACTTC.

This clonotype was detected ten times or more. The chain recombines TRBV29-1 with TRBJ2-3; weak D call: TRBD2 (7 bases). The V gene lost 1 base and the J gene lost 0 bases, with 14 bases spanning the gap. There are 16 residues in the CDR3. Germline CDR1 is SQVTM and CDR2 is ANQGSEA. CDR3 in DNA: TGCAGCGTTGAAGGAGGGGGGGATTTTAGCACAGATACGCAGTATTTT. It codes for CSVEGGGDFSTDTQYF.

This clonotype was seen a handful of times. This chain connects TRBV5-5 to TRBJ2-7; possible D gene TRBD1, 6 bases. The germline V gene has CDR1 SGHKS and CDR2 YYEKEE (reference sequence). The ends were cut back, 6 bases at V and 3 bases at J, with 19 bases in the middle. The CDR3 contains 15 residues. CDR3 sequence (DNA): TGTGCCAGCACCCAACAACCAGGGGCTGTCTACGAGCAGTACTTC. It yields the protein CASTQQPGAVYEQYF.

There are many counts of this clonotype. This chain connects TRBV10-3 to TRBJ2-7; TRBD2 matches 8 bases. From germline, CDR1 is ENHRY and CDR2 SYGVKD. Germline trimming cut 4 bases from V and 4 bases from J; bases unmatched to any gene: 9. This CDR3 contains 15 residues. CDR3: CAISADGRAGYEQYF. In DNA form, the CDR3 reads TGTGCCATCAGTGCGGACGGGAGGGCCGGTTACGAGCAGTACTTC.

This clonotype was counted many times. The V call is TRBV20-1, the J call TRBJ1-5; D remains ambiguous. CDR1 and CDR2 (germline): DFQATT, SNEGSKA (reference sequence). The CDR3 runs to 13 residues. Between the trimmed V and J ends, which lost 6 bases and 2 bases, there was a span of 11 bases. CDR3 nucleotides: TGCAGTGCCATGAAGGGAGGCAATCAGCCCCAGCATTTT. As protein: CSAMKGGNQPQHF.

This clonotype was counted ten times or more. The chain carries TRBV2 and TRBJ2-1, with a possible D match to TRBD2 (6 bases). This CDR3 region has 15 residues. V was pared by 3 bases and J by 1 base, with 10 bases between. The germline gives CDR1 SNHLY, CDR2 FYNNEI. The CDR3 nucleotides read TGTGCCAGCAGTGACGGAGGGCGATCCTACAATGAGCAGTTCTTC. Its protein product is CASSDGGRSYNEQFF.

This clonotype was seen many times. The chain carries TRBV11-1 and TRBJ1-2; 10 positions agree with TRBD1. After removal of 5 bases from V and 1 base from J, the junction contained 7 bases not matched to a gene. The CDR3 extends over 16 amino acids. Germline-derived CDR1 and CDR2 are SGHAT and FQDESV (reference sequence). CDR3 bases: TGTGCCAGCAGCACCGGGACAGGGGCCAGTAACTATGGCTACACCTTC. Its protein product is CASSTGTGASNYGYTF.

The DNA for the CDR3 is TGTGCCAGCAGCTTAAGCCCAGGGGAGCTGTTTTTT. Translating gives CASSLSPGELFF. This sequence joins TRBV7-6 and TRBJ2-2; D remains ambiguous. The V and J ends lost 2 bases and 8 bases respectively, with 6 bases between them. The germline gives CDR1 SGHVS, CDR2 FNYEAQ. The CDR3 is 12 residues long. Filled out from reference TRBV7-6 and TRBJ2-2, the complete variable domain reads GAGVSQSPRYKVTKRGQDVALRCDPISGHVSLYWYRQALGQGPEFLTYFNYEAQQDKSGLPNDRFSAERPEGSISTLTIQRTEQRDSAMYRCASSLSPGELFFGEGSRLTVL.

This clonotype was detected many times. The rearrangement joins TRBV20-1 to TRBJ2-5; 8 positions agree with TRBD2. J was trimmed by 4 bases and V by 2 bases; bases with no gene match: 9. Germline V CDR1 and CDR2: DFQATT, SNEGSKA (reference sequence). The CDR3 is 15 residues long. CDR3 nucleotide sequence: TGCAGTGCTAGACTCGGGGGGGGGCCGGGAGAGACCCAGTACTTC. Translating it yields CSARLGGGPGETQYF.

This clonotype was recorded at least ten times. This chain joins TRBV7-3 and TRBJ2-7; no firm D call. Trimming removed 0 bases at V and 5 bases at J, with 8 bases between. The CDR3 has 13 amino acids. Per germline, CDR1 SGHTA and CDR2 FQGTGA. CDR3 nucleotides: TGTGCCAGCAGCTTAACTCGGCAGGACGAGCAGTACTTC. Protein sequence: CASSLTRQDEQYF.